The sequence of this T cell receptor (beta chain) was determined in a study of a mutant IDH1 vaccine in newly diagnosed glioma. This clone was counted only a few times. No antigen is known for it. The data were produced by immunoSEQ multiplex PCR, yet TCRdb's version contains in-frame clones alone and is incomplete. Among almost 85,000 clones, 70% to 90% were seen once, and the ten largest hold 2% to 2.5%. The time point was: week 23, last vaccination. Every vaccine dose comprised 300 ug of mutant IDH1 20-mer peptide plus topical imiquimod. Patients carried new grade 3 or 4 IDH1-mutant astrocytomas lacking nuclear ATRX. The germline gives CDR1 MNHEY, CDR2 SMNVEV (reference sequence). Trimming removed 5 bases from V and 6 bases from J, with 16 bases in between. This CDR3 is built from 14 residues.

The receptor comes from a man aged 25 to 40 with glioma. Some clones in this sample may be carry-over from other donors' samples. The chain links TRBV27 to TRBJ1-2, with D possibly TRBD1 on 6 matching bases. Sequenced here: PBMCs, sampled from a glioma patient whose treatment included an IDH1 peptide vaccine. The CDR3 nucleotides read TGTGCCAGCAGTCTCTCGGGGGGGGCGGATGGCTACACCTTC. Its translation is CASSLSGGADGYTF.